A single sample is the source of the 22 T cell receptor beta chains below, sequenced in a study of breast tumors, draining lymph nodes, adjacent tissues. Samples came from axillary lymph nodes draining the breast cancer. TCRdb reprocessed the multiplex PCR reads via MiXCR and lists one record per CDR3 protein. The table shows 150,000 to 200,000 distinct CDR3 sequences, with approximately 30% occurring only once. Source material: axillary lymph node tissue. These receptors were taken from a female donor with breast cancer. Some clones in this sample may be carry-over from other donors' samples.

This clonotype was observed at least ten times. The rearrangement links TRBV12-3 or TRBV12-4 to TRBJ2-1; D may be TRBD1 (6 bases). The V end lost 7 bases, the J end lost 2 bases, and 12 bases lay between the germline ends. The CDR3 has 14 amino acids. The CDR3 loop reads CASNGQLAYNEQFF. CDR3 in DNA: TGTGCCAGCAATGGACAGTTGGCCTACAATGAGCAGTTCTTC.

This clonotype has a handful of counts. This may come from a read error, since a much larger clone is one base off. The CDR3 nucleotides read TGTGCCAGCAGCCGCGCCTCAAACAATGAGCAGTTCTTC. This codes for CASSRASNNEQFF. The chain uses TRBV7-3 and TRBJ2-1; no clear D gene. Trimming pared 5 bases from V and 5 bases from J, leaving 10 bases between. Germline CDR1 reads SGHTA; CDR2 reads FQGTGA. The CDR3 totals 13 residues.

Comment on this clonotype: At one end the junction does not follow the germline gene, possibly because of a read error. The V call is TRBV24-1, the J call TRBJ1-3; TRBD1 aligns across 8 bases. This CDR3 has 16 amino acids. The germline CDR1 and CDR2 sequences are KGHDR and SFDVKD. In DNA form, the CDR3 reads TGTGCCACCAGTGCAGGGGGCCCTCTCTCTGGAAACACCACATATTTT. Translating it yields CATSAGGPLSGNTTYF.

The table lists this clonotype with many counts. The CDR3 is CASSLDASNEKLFF. The CDR3, as DNA: TGCGCCAGCAGCTTGGATGCAAGCAATGAAAAACTGTTTTTT. The V call is TRBV5-1, the J call TRBJ1-4; D unclear. Looked up from germline, CDR1 is SGHRS and CDR2 is YFSETQ. The V and J ends lost 0 bases and 5 bases respectively, with 8 bases between them. This CDR3 is built from 14 residues.

This clonotype was seen a few times. The CDR3 does not close with the conserved phenylalanine or tryptophan, likely indicating a read error. The DNA is left out, because the CDR3 cannot be placed on it with certainty; the CDR3 is given as TCRdb lists it. This chain links TRBV6-5 with TRBJ2-4. 9 amino acids form the CDR3, both terminal residues included. Per the germline V gene, CDR1 is MNHEY and CDR2 is SVGAGI. The CDR3 region is CASRGTVYL.

This clonotype was counted ten times or more. The germline gene is not matched at one end of the junction; a read error may be the cause. V is TRBV5-1 and J is TRBJ1-2; 12 nucleotides match TRBD1. This CDR3 contains 16 residues. The germline gives CDR1 SGHRS, CDR2 YFSETQ. The CDR3 spells CASSPGQGASFYGYTF. The CDR3 coding sequence is TGTGCCAGCAGCCCGGGACAGGGGGCCTCGTTCTATGGCTACACCTTC.

This clonotype was found many times. The chain combines TRBV15 with TRBJ2-7; perhaps TRBD1 as D (5 bases). Trimming removed 0 bases from V and 8 bases from J, with 11 bases in between. The germline V gene has CDR1 LNHNV and CDR2 YYDKDF (reference sequence). This CDR3 spans 13 amino acids. This chain's CDR3 is CATSRDRESQQYF. CDR3 nucleotide sequence: TGTGCCACCAGCAGAGACAGGGAATCCCAGCAGTACTTC.

The rearrangement joins TRBV7-6 to TRBJ1-4, with D uncertain. Germline V gives CDR1 SGHVS, CDR2 FNYEAQ. The V gene lost 4 bases and the J gene lost 8 bases, with 20 bases spanning the gap. This CDR3 comprises 16 residues. The CDR3 sequence: CASSSLLETLGEKLFF. The CDR3 DNA sequence: TGTGCCAGCAGCTCCCTATTAGAGACGTTGGGGGAAAAACTGTTTTTT.

This clonotype appeared a single time. The chain joins TRBV2 to TRBJ1-6, with D maybe TRBD1 (6 bases). V lost 2 bases and J 9 bases, leaving 14 bases between the germline ends. Germline V gives CDR1 SNHLY, CDR2 FYNNEI. The CDR3 has 15 residues. In nucleotides, the CDR3 is TGTGCCAGCAGTGAACGAGGGGGGCAAGGTTCACCCCTCCACTTT. Translation: CASSERGGQGSPLHF. Together with reference TRBV2 and TRBJ1-6, the CDR3 gives the full variable domain: EPEVTQTPSHQVTQMGQEVILRCVPISNHLYFYWYRQILGQKVEFLVSFYNNEISEKSEIFDDQFSVERPDGSNFTLKIRSTKLEDSAMYFCASSERGGQGSPLHFGNGTRLTVT.

This clonotype showed up many times. V gene TRBV4-1 combines with J gene TRBJ2-1; no clear D. The CDR3 runs 14 residues. Germline values: CDR1 MGHRA, CDR2 YSYEKL. Trimming shortened V by 0 bases and J by 2 bases, and 5 bases separated the two germline ends. The DNA of the CDR3 is TGCGCCAGCAGCCAAGACAGAACCTACAATGAGCAGTTCTTC. Protein sequence: CASSQDRTYNEQFF.

This clonotype was picked up many times. This chain joins TRBV20-1 and TRBJ2-2; 10 bases are shared with TRBD1. V trimming: 6 bases; J trimming: 6 bases; junction bases outside the gene matches: 4. CDR1 and CDR2 (germline): DFQATT, SNEGSKA (reference sequence). This CDR3 is 13 amino acids long. The CDR3 loop reads CSAPDRGPGELFF. The CDR3 DNA sequence: TGCAGTGCGCCCGACAGGGGGCCCGGGGAGCTGTTTTTT.

Worth noting for this clonotype: One base away lies a much larger clone, so this may be a sequencing read error. As the CDR3 is not closed by the conserved phenylalanine or tryptophan, this likely results from a read error. The J gene is TRBJ2-7, the V gene TRBV7-9; possibly TRBD1 for D (6 bases). The CDR3 spans 14 residues. Trimming stripped 4 bases from V and 2 bases from J, with 12 bases between. Germline CDR1 is SEHNR and CDR2 is FQNEAQ (reference sequence). CDR3 in amino acids: CASSWAGDPYEQYL. The CDR3 DNA reads TGTGCCAGCAGCTGGGCAGGGGACCCCTACGAGCAGTACCTC.

This clonotype was counted ten times or more. A junction boundary mismatches the germline segment, possibly from a read error. V and J are TRBV7-9 and TRBJ1-2; D might be TRBD1 (5 bases). This CDR3 is built from 15 residues. CDR1 SEHNR and CDR2 FQNEAQ come from the germline V gene (reference sequence). The CDR3 is CASSLASGTEYGYPF. DNA for the CDR3: TGTGCCAGCAGCTTAGCGTCCGGGACCGAGTATGGCTACCCCTTC.

The rearrangement joins TRBV11-2 to TRBJ2-3; TRBD2 aligns across 9 bases. J gave up 9 bases and V 2 bases, and 3 bases lay outside the gene matches. Germline V lookup: CDR1 SGHAT, CDR2 FQNNGV. The CDR3 contains 13 residues. CDR3 loop: CASSLIAGDTQYF. The CDR3 DNA follows: TGTGCCAGCAGCTTAATAGCGGGAGACACGCAGTATTTT.

This clonotype was recorded many times. The rearrangement links TRBV5-5 to TRBJ2-7; TRBD1 matches at 10 bases. V shed 3 bases and J 4 bases; nucleotides not matched to a gene: 7. Germline V gene data show CDR1 as SGHKS and CDR2 as YYEKEE (reference sequence). The CDR3 spans 15 residues. The CDR3 coding sequence is TGTGCCAGCAGCTCGACAGGGGGCATTATGTACGAGCAGTACTTC. Protein: CASSSTGGIMYEQYF.

The chain carries TRBV5-8 and TRBJ1-6; tentatively, D is TRBD1 (5 bases). This CDR3 has 15 residues. V was clipped by 4 bases and J by 8 bases, with 16 bases between them. Germline V gene lookup returns CDR1 SGHTS and CDR2 YDEGEE. The CDR3 protein is CASSGTGTAYSPLHF. CDR3 DNA sequence: TGTGCCAGCAGCGGTACCGGGACGGCTTATTCACCCCTCCACTTT.

This clonotype was recorded many times. The chain joins TRBV7-9 to TRBJ2-6; D ambiguous. Germline loops: CDR1 SEHNR, CDR2 FQNEAQ (reference sequence). The V end lost 4 bases, the J end lost 2 bases, and 9 bases lay between the germline ends. The CDR3 sequence is 15 residues long. The CDR3 bases are TGTGCCAGCAGCTCAGACATCACTGGGGCCAACGTCCTGACTTTC. Amino acids: CASSSDITGANVLTF.

This clonotype was detected only once. The chain links TRBV20-1 to TRBJ2-3; 11 bases are shared with TRBD1. CDR1 DFQATT and CDR2 SNEGSKA come from the germline V gene (reference sequence). This CDR3 spans 14 amino acids. J was trimmed by 11 bases and V by 5 bases; bases with no gene match: 12. CDR3 DNA: TGCAGTGCTCTCGGGACAGGGGGGGACAATGAGCAGTATTTT. Amino acids: CSALGTGGDNEQYF.

The table lists this clonotype with many counts. This sequence joins TRBV2 and TRBJ1-4; 12 bases align to TRBD1. V lost 8 bases, J lost 7 bases, and 5 bases stayed unmatched. The germline gives CDR1 SNHLY, CDR2 FYNNEI. This CDR3 has 14 amino acids. CDR3 bases: TGTGCCAGCGGGGGGACAGGGGGCAGTGAAAAACTGTTTTTT. Amino acids: CASGGTGGSEKLFF.

This clonotype was seen many times. CDR3 bases: TGTGCCAGCAGCCAACAGACAGGTTTCCAAGAGACCCAGTACTTC. Its translation: CASSQQTGFQETQYF. The chain uses TRBV3-1 and TRBJ2-5, with a weak D call TRBD1 (6 bases). The CDR3 consists of 15 residues. Trimming cost V 2 bases and J 1 base, with 11 bases left between them. Looked up from germline, CDR1 is LGHDT and CDR2 is YNNKEL (reference sequence).

In DNA form, the CDR3 reads TGTGCCACCAGCAGAGATAGGCGGGAGGCCCAGTACTTC. It translates to CATSRDRREAQYF. The rearrangement joins TRBV15 to TRBJ2-5, with 8 bases that match TRBD2. CDR3 length: 13 residues. Per the germline V gene, CDR1 is LNHNV and CDR2 is YYDKDF (reference sequence). V gave up 0 bases and J gave up 9 bases; unmatched junction bases: 3.

This rearrangement joins TRBV28 to TRBJ2-7; TRBD1 aligns across 7 bases. Per germline, CDR1 MDHEN and CDR2 SYDVKM. This CDR3 contains 13 residues. J lost 3 bases, V lost 7 bases, and 6 bases had no gene match. The CDR3 DNA sequence: TGTGCCAGCACCCGGGGACAGCACTACGAGCAGTACTTC. Translating gives CASTRGQHYEQYF.